The rows below give T cell receptor beta chains drawn from one sample of a study of Ad26.COV2.S vaccination and SARS-CoV-2 variants. Some clones are missing from TCRdb's copy, which holds only in-frame ones; the method was immunoSEQ multiplex PCR. The data contain about 420,000 clones, 70% to 90% of them singletons. The sample consisted of peripheral blood, taken in a trial of Ad26.COV2.S vaccine versus placebo. The receptor source for this set is a person between 18 and 60 years old who received the Ad26.COV2.S COVID-19 vaccine or a placebo. Both conserved end residues are part of each CDR3. A D gene is named only where the DNA matches it firmly. Clone size appears in some rows only: once, few, many, or a class for an expanded clone.

TRBV7-2	.	TRBJ1-6	TRBD1	TGTGCCAGCAGCTTAAGACAGGGGTCCTATAATTCACCCCTCCACTTT	CASSLRQGSYNSPLHF
TRBV5-6	.	TRBJ2-3	.	TGTGCCAGCAGCCTGGCAGCCTCCACAGATACGCAGTATTTT	CASSLAASTDTQYF
TRBV7-7	once	TRBJ2-1	.	TGTGCCAGCAGCTTAGAGGGACACCGGCTCGGGAGTGAGCAGTTCTTC	CASSLEGHRLGSEQFF
TRBV7-9	.	TRBJ2-1	.	TGTGCCAGCAGCTTGGGGGGGACACAGGGAGAGCAGTTCTTC	CASSLGGTQGEQFF
TRBV10-3	.	TRBJ1-3	.	TGTGCCATCAGTGATCCAGACGGAGGAAACACCATATATTTT	CAISDPDGGNTIYF
TRBV28	.	TRBJ2-1	.	TGTGCCAGCGCCTCTGTTCCCCCCCGCAGGGAGCAGTTCTTC	CASASVPPRREQFF
TRBV7-8	.	TRBJ1-1	.	TGTGCCAGCAGCCATAGCGGGCACCGGGGTACTGAAGCTTTCTTT	CASSHSGHRGTEAFF
TRBV7-6	.	TRBJ2-7	.	TGTGCCAGCAGCTTAGTACGGGGTGGGGACGGGGGCCTCTACGAGCAGTACTTC	CASSLVRGGDGGLYEQYF
TRBV5-4	.	TRBJ2-1	.	TGTGCCAGCAGCTTCCGGTCGGGCAGGGACTACAATGAGCAGTTCTTC	CASSFRSGRDYNEQFF
TRBV6-5	.	TRBJ2-5	.	TGTGCCAGCAGTTACTTCCGCAGGCAAGAGACCCAGTACTTC	CASSYFRRQETQYF
TRBV5-6	.	TRBJ1-5	.	TGTGCCAGCAGCTCCGGGACCTTACAGCCCCAGCATTTT	CASSSGTLQPQHF
TRBV12-3/TRBV12-4	.	TRBJ2-4	TRBD2	TGTGCCAGTAGGGCGGGGGAAAACATTCAGTACTTC	CASRAGENIQYF
TRBV19	.	TRBJ1-2	.	TGTGCCAGTAGTTCGGTCATTGTAGCTGGCTACACCTTC	CASSSVIVAGYTF
TRBV19	.	TRBJ2-6	.	TGTGCCAGTAGTATGGCCGGGGCCAACGTCCTGACTTTC	CASSMAGANVLTF
TRBV11-2	.	TRBJ2-2	TRBD1	TGTGCCAGCAGCCCCAAGGGACAGAGATCGAACACCGGGGAGCTGTTTTTT	CASSPKGQRSNTGELFF
TRBV15	.	TRBJ2-1	.	TGTGCCACCAGCAGAGGAGTAATCAATGAGCAGTTCTTC	CATSRGVINEQFF
TRBV24-1	.	TRBJ2-7	.	TGTGCCACCAGTGATCGGCGACGTGAGGGCGAGCAGTACTTC	CATSDRRREGEQYF
TRBV10-3	.	TRBJ2-1	TRBD2	TGTGCCACTATACCAACGACTAGCGGATACAATGAGCAGTTCTTC	CATIPTTSGYNEQFF
TRBV28	.	TRBJ1-5	TRBD1	TGTGCCAGCAGTAGGACAGGGAACAATCAGCCCCAGCATTTT	CASSRTGNNQPQHF
TRBV29-1	.	TRBJ2-5	.	TGCAGCGTTGGAGGGCTGGAGACCCAGTACTTC	CSVGGLETQYF
TRBV7-2	.	TRBJ2-7	.	TGTGCCAGCAGCTTAGCGCTCAGAACCTACGAGCAGTACTTC	CASSLALRTYEQYF
TRBV5-1	.	TRBJ2-5	.	TGCGCCAGCAGCCCCAGCGTGGGAGAGACCCAGTACTTC	CASSPSVGETQYF
TRBV4-1	.	TRBJ1-2	TRBD1	TGCGCCAGCAGCCAAGTACAGGGGGCAAACTATGGCTACACCTTC	CASSQVQGANYGYTF
TRBV6-5	.	TRBJ2-2	TRBD1	TGTGCCAGCATCAGGGACAGGGATTACGGGGAGCTGTTTTTT	CASIRDRDYGELFF
TRBV7-9	.	TRBJ2-7	.	TGTGCCAGCAGCGCGCAATACGAGCAGTACTTC	CASSAQYEQYF
TRBV4-3	.	TRBJ2-3	TRBD1	TGCGCCAGCAGCCCGGGGACAGGGTCGACAGATACGCAGTATTTT	CASSPGTGSTDTQYF
TRBV5-1	.	TRBJ2-2	.	TGCGCCAGCAGCCCTGGGGGTTCTTCGGGGACCGGGGAGCTGTTTTTT	CASSPGGSSGTGELFF
TRBV28	.	TRBJ2-7	.	TGTGCCAGCAGTCCATCCCAGGGTCCCTACGAGCAGTACTTC	CASSPSQGPYEQYF
TRBV5-6	.	TRBJ1-1	.	TGTGCCAGCAGCTTGGAGCCGAACACTGAAGCTTTCTTT	CASSLEPNTEAFF
TRBV28	.	TRBJ1-6	.	TGTGCCAGCAGTCCCTTTGCAGGGGAAAACTATAATTCACCCCTCCACTTT	CASSPFAGENYNSPLHF
TRBV9	once	TRBJ2-5	.	TGTGCCAGCAGCGTAGGGGGTCGAGAGACCCAGTACTTC	CASSVGGRETQYF
TRBV18	.	TRBJ2-1	.	TGTGCCAGCTCACCGTGGCAGAGCTACAATGAGCAGTTCTTC	CASSPWQSYNEQFF
TRBV19	.	TRBJ2-3	.	TGTGCCAGTAGTATAGAAACGGGGTATGCAGATACGCAGTATTTT	CASSIETGYADTQYF
TRBV7-2	.	TRBJ2-6	.	TGTGCCAGCAGCTTAGTATCAGCAGGCGTCCTGACTTTC	CASSLVSAGVLTF
TRBV24-1	.	TRBJ2-2	TRBD1	TGTGCCACCAGTGACCACCGACAGGGGACGGGGGAAAAAGGGACGGGGGAGCTGTTTTTT	CATSDHRQGTGEKGTGELFF
TRBV11-3	.	TRBJ1-1	.	TGTGCCAGCAGCCCCACGGGTGGGGCAGCTTTCTTT	CASSPTGGAAFF
TRBV19	.	TRBJ2-7	TRBD1	TGTGCCAGTAGTACCGGGACAGGGGCTTGGGACGAGCAGTACTTC	CASSTGTGAWDEQYF
TRBV5-8	.	TRBJ1-2	.	TGTGCCAGCAGCTTGGGTCTCGTCCGTTACTATGGCTACACCTTC	CASSLGLVRYYGYTF
TRBV7-6	.	TRBJ2-3	.	TGTGCCAGCAGCAAGGGCTTAGAAAGGAAAGATACGCAGTATTTT	CASSKGLERKDTQYF
TRBV5-6	.	TRBJ2-3	.	TGTGCCAGCAGCTTAGCCACCGGGTCCAGGGCCACAGATACGCAGTATTTT	CASSLATGSRATDTQYF
TRBV28	once	TRBJ2-3	TRBD2	TGTGCCAGCAGTTTTCTCCCTCCAGGGCGGGGGAGGCCCGCTAGCACAGATACGCAGTATTTT	CASSFLPPGRGRPASTDTQYF
TRBV7-2	.	TRBJ2-3	TRBD2	TGTGCCAGCAGCAAGGGACTAGCGGGAACAGATACGCAGTATTTT	CASSKGLAGTDTQYF
TRBV5-4	.	TRBJ1-3	TRBD1	TGTGCCAGCAGCTACGGGACAGGGGGAAACACCATATATTTT	CASSYGTGGNTIYF
TRBV15	.	TRBJ2-7	.	TGTGCCACCAGCAGAGTACGACAGGATGAGCAGTACTTC	CATSRVRQDEQYF
TRBV7-9	.	TRBJ2-7	TRBD1	TGTGCCAGCAGCCCGACGCTACAGGGGGTGGACTACGAGCAGTACTTC	CASSPTLQGVDYEQYF
TRBV10-1	.	TRBJ2-3	.	TGCGCCAGCAGTGAGTCTCCTAGATCGGATACGCAGTATTTT	CASSESPRSDTQYF
TRBV12-3/TRBV12-4	once	TRBJ2-3	.	TGTGCCAGCAGTTTAGGGCTGGGGCAGTATTTT	CASSLGLGQYF
TRBV13	.	TRBJ2-2	TRBD2	TGTGCCAGCAGCCCTGCGACTAGCGGGGCCCCCGGGGAGCTGTTTTTT	CASSPATSGAPGELFF
TRBV18	.	TRBJ1-4	.	TGTGCCAGCTCACCTGACGCAGGGGAGCATGAAAAACTGTTTTTT	CASSPDAGEHEKLFF
TRBV9	.	TRBJ1-2	TRBD1	TGTGCCAGCAGCGTAGCTCCTGAAGGGGGACAGAGCTATGGCTACACCTTC	CASSVAPEGGQSYGYTF
TRBV2	.	TRBJ2-7	.	TGTGCCAGCAGTGATCAGCGGACTCCCTACGAGCAGTACTTC	CASSDQRTPYEQYF
TRBV28	.	TRBJ2-2	.	TGTGCCACAGACAACATCGCGAACACCGGGGAGCTGTTTTTT	CATDNIANTGELFF
TRBV5-4	.	TRBJ2-1	TRBD1	TGTGCCAGCAGCTCGCACAGGGGTGAGGGGAGCTCCTACAATGAGCAGTTCTTC	CASSSHRGEGSSYNEQFF
TRBV19	.	TRBJ2-5	.	TGTGCCAGTAGTCCCCCGGAGGGGAGAGGGCATGAGACCCAGTACTTC	CASSPPEGRGHETQYF